This TCR beta chain was found in a study of shared clonotypes between healthy human individuals. Study outcomes and limitations: Generally, naive subsets (rather than memory subsets) showed larger estimated richness. Genetic and exposure-history diversity was limited by the few donors. It was observed that roughly 4.8% of naive CD4 clonotypes were shared across a handful of donors.

Looked up from germline, CDR1 is MDHEN and CDR2 is SYDVKM. Between the trimmed V and J ends, which lost 5 bases and 8 bases, there was a span of 18 bases. This CDR3 comprises 14 residues. Profiling relied on immunoSEQ multiplex PCR, and the TCRdb table lists in-frame clones only, not all of them. Of approximately 2.4 million clones in the sample, nearly 97% were seen once. Regarding this clone: Its antigen is still unknown.

This clonotype was obtained from a man aged 18 to 29 in good health. Sequencing was done on a sample of naive CD4+ T cells sorted from blood. Regarding subset: CD45RA+ positively selected. The chain couples TRBV28 to TRBJ1-1; tentative D call: TRBD1 (5 bases). The DNA for the CDR3 is TGTGCCAGCAGTCCTGGGACCGTAGCTGGGGAAGCTTTCTTT. This sequence encodes CASSPGTVAGEAFF.